The present T cell receptor (beta chain) was sequenced within a study of cytomegalovirus exposure and HLA in healthy donors. Of note for this clone: Its antigen is not identified. The sample contains more than one DNA sequence encoding this CDR3.

General observations from the study: TCR beta chain V- and J-gene trimming was linked, in a later analysis, to a missense variant in DCLRE1C. As was reported, the HLA-A and HLA-B alleles of most subjects were accurately predicted from TCR beta sequences. TCR beta sequences numbering under 20,000 were associated with HLA alleles at 0.05 false discovery rate in a later analysis.

PCR was performed using 60 Vbeta and 13 Jbeta primers. Sequencing used immunoSEQ multiplex PCR; TCRdb keeps in-frame clones, though not all of them. The sample consists of more than 100,000 clones, approximately 77% of them appearing once. The sample was PBMCs. The TCR comes from a woman between 35 and 50 years old in good health and CMV-seronegative.

As DNA, the CDR3 is TGCGCCAGCAGCTTGGAAGGGGGAGGAAACACCATATATTTT. Translated, it gives CASSLEGGGNTIYF. The genes are TRBV5-1 and TRBJ1-3; a possible D gene is TRBD1 (6 bases). V dropped 0 bases and J dropped 4 bases, with 8 bases sitting between them. This CDR3 has 14 amino acids. Germline V gene sequence: CDR1 SGHRS, CDR2 YFSETQ.